The T cell receptor (beta chain) described here comes from a study of T cell responses to AZD1222 COVID-19 vaccine. Study background: Both about-4-week and about-12-week second-dose recipients were combined. General study findings and limits: When two AZD1222 doses had been given, Spike-specific TCR breadth and depth rose. Of the AZD1222 recipients, only 6 or 7 were seropositive at baseline. Repertoires in all cases were sampled only once the peak T cell response had passed.

In regard to this clone: Its antigen is unidentified.

Germline V lookup: CDR1 SGHAT, CDR2 FQDESV (reference sequence). CDR3 length: 14 residues. Losses at the gene ends were 3 bases for V and 9 bases for J; bases not matched to a gene: 5. Only in-frame clones appear in the TCRdb table, and some are missing; sequencing was by immunoSEQ multiplex PCR. The profile shows 100,000 to 150,000 clones, approximately 85% of them singletons. The chain uses TRBV11-1 and TRBJ1-6; TRBD1 matches 7 bases. This receptor was taken from an adult in good health. The sequenced sample was peripheral blood, obtained on day 0 of AZD1222 vaccination. The DNA of the CDR3 is TGTGCCAGCAGCTTGCGACAGGGTGGTTCACCCCTCCACTTT. This sequence encodes CASSLRQGGSPLHF.